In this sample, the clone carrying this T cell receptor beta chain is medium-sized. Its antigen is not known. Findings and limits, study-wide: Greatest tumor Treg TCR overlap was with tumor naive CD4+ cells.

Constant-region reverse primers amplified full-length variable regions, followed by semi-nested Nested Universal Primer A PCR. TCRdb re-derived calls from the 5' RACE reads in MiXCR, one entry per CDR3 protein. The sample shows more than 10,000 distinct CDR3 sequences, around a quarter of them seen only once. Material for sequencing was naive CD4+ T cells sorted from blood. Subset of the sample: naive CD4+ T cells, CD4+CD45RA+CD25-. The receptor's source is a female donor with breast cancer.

This CDR3 is CASSLVSGQGPYEQYF. CDR3 DNA: TGTGCCAGCAGCTTAGTATCGGGACAGGGCCCCTACGAGCAGTACTTC. The chain links TRBV11-2 to TRBJ2-7; 9 positions agree with TRBD1. Trimming cost V 1 base and J 2 bases; bases outside gene matches: 6. Germline CDR1 is SGHAT and CDR2 is FQNNGV. The CDR3 totals 16 residues.